Listed below are T cell receptor beta chains from one sample, sequenced in a study of T cell responses to AZD1222 COVID-19 vaccine. Assay used: immunoSEQ multiplex PCR; TCRdb lists only in-frame clones, some missing. The sample yields 110,000 or so clones, about 85% seen once. Source: peripheral blood, taken 28 days after the second AZD1222 dose. Source of these receptors: an adult who received the AZD1222 COVID-19 vaccine. CDR3s include the opening cysteine and the closing phenylalanine or tryptophan. Fields, in order: J gene, D gene, clone size, V gene, CDR3 DNA, CDR3 protein. A D gene is named only where the DNA matches it firmly. Size is stated for part of the rows, as once, few or many counts, or as a class when the clone is expanded.

>TRBJ1-2|NA|NA|TRBV18
TGTGCCAGCTCCGGGCCCAGTACCCCTGGCTACACCTTC
CASSGPSTPGYTF
>TRBJ1-2|TRBD1|NA|TRBV27
TGTGCCAGCAGTTCACCAACTCGGACAGGGGTTGGCTACACCTTC
CASSSPTRTGVGYTF
>TRBJ1-4|NA|NA|TRBV28
TGTGCCAGCAGTTTCCCTAATGAAAAACTGTTTTTT
CASSFPNEKLFF
>TRBJ1-1|NA|NA|TRBV13
TGTGCCAGCAGCTCCCTTTTTTCGGAAGCTTTCTTT
CASSSLFSEAFF
>TRBJ1-6|NA|NA|TRBV7-9
TGTGCCAGCAGCTTAGAGGCACAGGGTGGCTCACCCCTCCACTTT
CASSLEAQGGSPLHF
>TRBJ1-1|TRBD1|NA|TRBV27
TGTGCCACCCGGGACAGAGAGAACACTGAAGCTTTCTTT
CATRDRENTEAFF
>TRBJ2-1|NA|NA|TRBV5-5
TGTGCCAGCAGCCCCCTAGGGGGGGAAAACAATGAGCAGTTCTTC
CASSPLGGENNEQFF
>TRBJ1-1|NA|NA|TRBV11-3
TGTGCCAGCAGCTTAAGGAGGACGAACACTGAAGCTTTCTTT
CASSLRRTNTEAFF
>TRBJ2-2|TRBD1|NA|TRBV6-4
TGTGCCAGCAGTGGCCCAACAGGGGTTCACGGGGAGCTGTTTTTT
CASSGPTGVHGELFF
>TRBJ1-6|NA|NA|TRBV27
TGTGCCAGCAGTTTATGGAGCAGGGATTCACCCCTCCACTTT
CASSLWSRDSPLHF
>TRBJ2-1|NA|NA|TRBV12-3/TRBV12-4
TGTGCCAGCAGTTTAACGGGGCCATTCGCGCAGTTCTTC
CASSLTGPFAQFF
>TRBJ2-1|TRBD2|NA|TRBV9
TGTGCCAGCTCCACCCCCGGGGGGGCCAATCCCTACAATGAGCAGTTCTTC
CASSTPGGANPYNEQFF
>TRBJ2-7|NA|NA|TRBV3-1/TRBV3-2
TGTGCCAGCAGCCAGCTGAACGAGCAGTACTTC
CASSQLNEQYF
>TRBJ2-7|NA|NA|TRBV6-6
TGTGCCAGCAGTTACTCGTTGGGGGGATCCTACGAGCAGTACTTC
CASSYSLGGSYEQYF
>TRBJ1-1|NA|NA|TRBV5-5
TGTGCCAGCAGCCCCCCGCGGGGAAGTACTGAAGCTTTCTTT
CASSPPRGSTEAFF
>TRBJ1-2|TRBD1|NA|TRBV20-1
TGCAGTGCTCGTGGGACAGCCTATGGCTACACCTTC
CSARGTAYGYTF
>TRBJ2-3|NA|NA|TRBV5-1
TGCGCCAGCAGCTTACTGACTAGTTCCACAGATACGCAGTATTTT
CASSLLTSSTDTQYF
>TRBJ2-7|NA|few|TRBV27
TGTGCCAGCAGTTACGACTTTTTCCGCTCCTACGAGCAGTACTTC
CASSYDFFRSYEQYF
>TRBJ1-2|TRBD1|NA|TRBV28
TGTGCCAGCAGTCGAGCGGACAGGGGGGGTGCTAACTATGGCTACACCTTC
CASSRADRGGANYGYTF
>TRBJ2-7|TRBD2|medium-sized|TRBV11-2
TGTGCCAGCAGCTTTTCCGGGGGGGCCCCAATAGCCTACGAGCAGTACTTC
CASSFSGGAPIAYEQYF
>TRBJ1-2|NA|NA|TRBV11-3
TGTGCCAGCAGCCTGGGGCAGGCTAACTATGGCTACACCTTC
CASSLGQANYGYTF
>TRBJ1-2|TRBD1|NA|TRBV24-1
TGTGCCACCAGTGATTACAGGGGTGGCTACACCTTC
CATSDYRGGYTF
>TRBJ2-3|TRBD2|NA|TRBV20-1
TGCAGTGCTAGTGGTGTTTTGGCTAGCGGGGGGACTAGCACAGATACGCAGTATTTT
CSASGVLASGGTSTDTQYF
>TRBJ1-1|NA|NA|TRBV18
TGTGCCAGCTCACTAACCTTAACAGGTTCCACTGAAGCTTTCTTT
CASSLTLTGSTEAFF
>TRBJ1-2|NA|NA|TRBV6-5
TGTGCCAGCAGTCATCGCCCGGGACGGAGCTATGGCTACACCTTC
CASSHRPGRSYGYTF
>TRBJ2-7|NA|NA|TRBV7-8
TGTGCCAGCAGTATAAGCCGGGACACTTGGTTC
CASSISRDTWF
>TRBJ1-6|NA|NA|TRBV5-5
TGTGCCAGCAGCTTAGACGTTGGGAATTCACCCCTCCACTTT
CASSLDVGNSPLHF
>TRBJ1-5|NA|NA|TRBV11-3
TGTGCCAGCAGCTTAGGTAGGAATCAGCCCCAGCATTTT
CASSLGRNQPQHF